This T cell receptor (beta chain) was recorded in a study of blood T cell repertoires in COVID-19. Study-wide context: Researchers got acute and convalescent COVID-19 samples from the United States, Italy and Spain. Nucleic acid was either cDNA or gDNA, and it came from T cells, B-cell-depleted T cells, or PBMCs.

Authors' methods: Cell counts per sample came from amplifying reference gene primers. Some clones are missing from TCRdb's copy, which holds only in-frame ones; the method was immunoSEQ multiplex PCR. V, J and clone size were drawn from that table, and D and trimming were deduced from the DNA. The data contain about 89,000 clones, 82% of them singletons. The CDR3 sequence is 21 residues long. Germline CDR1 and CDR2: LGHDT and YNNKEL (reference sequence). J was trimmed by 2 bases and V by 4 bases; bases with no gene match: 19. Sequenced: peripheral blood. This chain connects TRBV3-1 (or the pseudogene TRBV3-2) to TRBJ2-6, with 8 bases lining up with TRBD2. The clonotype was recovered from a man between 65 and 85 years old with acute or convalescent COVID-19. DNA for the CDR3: TGTGCCAGCAGCCCCCGTGACTGTAGCGGGAAGTCTATGCCTGGGGCCAACGTCCTGACTTTC. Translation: CASSPRDCSGKSMPGANVLTF.